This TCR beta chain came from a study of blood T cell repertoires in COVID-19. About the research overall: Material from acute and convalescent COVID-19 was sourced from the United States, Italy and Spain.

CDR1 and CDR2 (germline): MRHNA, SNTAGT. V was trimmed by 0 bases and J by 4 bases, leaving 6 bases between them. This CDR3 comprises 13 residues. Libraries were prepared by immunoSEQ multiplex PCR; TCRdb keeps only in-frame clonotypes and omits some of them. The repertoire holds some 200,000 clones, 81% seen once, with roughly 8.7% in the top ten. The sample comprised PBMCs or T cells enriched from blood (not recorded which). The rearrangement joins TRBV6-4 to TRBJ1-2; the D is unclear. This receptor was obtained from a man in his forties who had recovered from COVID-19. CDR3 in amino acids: CASSDSRFYGYTF. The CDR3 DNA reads TGTGCCAGCAGTGACTCCAGATTCTATGGCTACACCTTC.